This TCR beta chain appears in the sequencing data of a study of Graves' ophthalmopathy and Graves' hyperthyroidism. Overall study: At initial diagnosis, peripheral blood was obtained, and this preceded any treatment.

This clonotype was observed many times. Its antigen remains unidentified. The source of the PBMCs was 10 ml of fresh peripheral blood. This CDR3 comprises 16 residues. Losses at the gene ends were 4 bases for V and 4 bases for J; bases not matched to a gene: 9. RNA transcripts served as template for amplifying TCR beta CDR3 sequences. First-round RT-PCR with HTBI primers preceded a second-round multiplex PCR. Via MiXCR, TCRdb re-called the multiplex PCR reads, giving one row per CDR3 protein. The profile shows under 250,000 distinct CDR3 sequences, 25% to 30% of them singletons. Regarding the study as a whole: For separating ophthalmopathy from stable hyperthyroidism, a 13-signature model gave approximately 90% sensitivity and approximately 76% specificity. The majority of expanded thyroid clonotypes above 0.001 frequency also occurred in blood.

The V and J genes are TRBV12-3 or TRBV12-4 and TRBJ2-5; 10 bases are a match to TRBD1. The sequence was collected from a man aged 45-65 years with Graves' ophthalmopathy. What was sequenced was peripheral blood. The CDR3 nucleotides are TGTGCCAGCAGTTCCCCGACAGGGGGCCTACTAGAGACCCAGTACTTC. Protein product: CASSSPTGGLLETQYF.